This T cell receptor (beta chain) stems from a study of T cell repertoires in cytomegalovirus infection. Comments on this clonotype: Its antigen is undetermined.

The germline V and J ends were trimmed by 3 bases and 10 bases, with 10 bases remaining between them. The CDR3 runs 13 residues. Germline CDR1 reads LNHDA; CDR2 reads SQIVND (reference sequence). Each CDR3 protein gets one entry after TCRdb re-called the reads with MiXCR. The data show 700,000 to 850,000 distinct CDR3 sequences, approximately 32% seen once. The specimen was cultured CD8+ T cells from PBMCs, collected from culture after CMV antigen stimulation. This TCR was recovered from a human donor in good health (CMV status not recorded). Some clones in this sample may be carry-over from other donors' samples. The V gene is TRBV19, the J gene TRBJ1-6, with D hard to call. The CDR3 DNA follows: TGTGCCAGTAGTATCCGGACGTCCTCACCCCTCCACTTT. Translation: CASSIRTSSPLHF.